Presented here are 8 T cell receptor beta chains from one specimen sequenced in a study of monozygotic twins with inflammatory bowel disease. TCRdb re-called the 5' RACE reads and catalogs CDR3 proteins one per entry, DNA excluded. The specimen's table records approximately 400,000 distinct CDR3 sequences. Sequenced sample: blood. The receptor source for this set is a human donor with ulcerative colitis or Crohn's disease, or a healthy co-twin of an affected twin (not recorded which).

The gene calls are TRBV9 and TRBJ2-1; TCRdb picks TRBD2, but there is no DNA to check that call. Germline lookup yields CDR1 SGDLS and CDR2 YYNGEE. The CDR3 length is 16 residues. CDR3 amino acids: CASSARPAGGTNEQFF.

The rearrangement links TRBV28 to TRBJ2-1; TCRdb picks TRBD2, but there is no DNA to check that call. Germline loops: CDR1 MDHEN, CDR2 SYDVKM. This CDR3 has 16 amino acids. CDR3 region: CTSRFLGAGGLNEQFF.

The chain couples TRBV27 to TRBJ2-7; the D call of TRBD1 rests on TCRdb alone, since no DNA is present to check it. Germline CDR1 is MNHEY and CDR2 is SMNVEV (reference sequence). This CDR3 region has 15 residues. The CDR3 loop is CASSSGQGLPYEQYF.

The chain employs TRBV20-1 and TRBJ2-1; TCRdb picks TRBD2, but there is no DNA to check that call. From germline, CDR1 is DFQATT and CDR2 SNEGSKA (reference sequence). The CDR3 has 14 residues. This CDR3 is CSARGLGGYNEQFF.

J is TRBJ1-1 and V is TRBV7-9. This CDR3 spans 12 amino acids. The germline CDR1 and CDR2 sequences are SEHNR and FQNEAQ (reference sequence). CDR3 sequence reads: CASSLQNTEAFF.

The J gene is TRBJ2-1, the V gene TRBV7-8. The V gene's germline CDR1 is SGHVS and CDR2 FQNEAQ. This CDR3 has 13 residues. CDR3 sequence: CASSSHRLAEQFF.

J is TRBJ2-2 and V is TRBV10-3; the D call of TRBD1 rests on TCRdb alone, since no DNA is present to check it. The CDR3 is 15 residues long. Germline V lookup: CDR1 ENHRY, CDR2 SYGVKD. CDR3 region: CASSTRTGNTGELFF.

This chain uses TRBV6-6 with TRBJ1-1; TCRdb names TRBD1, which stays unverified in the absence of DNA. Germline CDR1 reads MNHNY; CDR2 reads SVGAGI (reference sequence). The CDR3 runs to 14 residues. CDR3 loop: CASRTGTSGTEAFF.